Listed below are T cell receptor beta chains from one sample, sequenced in a study of blood T cell repertoires in COVID-19. Libraries were prepared by immunoSEQ multiplex PCR; TCRdb keeps only in-frame clonotypes and omits some of them. The sample gives 200,000 to 250,000 clones, roughly 80% of which show up once; 1.3% is in the top ten. The sample consisted of PBMCs or T cells enriched from blood (not recorded which). The receptors originated from a woman aged 35 to 49 with acute COVID-19. Each CDR3 is given with its conserved first and last residue. The D gene is left open where the match is weak. Not all rows give a size; the values are once, few, many and, for expanded clones, a class.

>14|TRBV14|TRBJ1-1|.|few
CASSQYLSGEEAFF
TGTGCCAGCAGCCAATATTTGTCGGGAGAAGAAGCTTTCTTT
>14|TRBV29-1|TRBJ1-2|TRBD1|.
CSAAEQGATQGYTF
TGCAGCGCCGCGGAACAGGGGGCTACGCAGGGCTACACCTTC
>14|TRBV27|TRBJ2-2|.|few
CASSPAGPHGELFF
TGTGCCAGCAGCCCCGCAGGTCCCCACGGGGAGCTGTTTTTT
>15|TRBV19|TRBJ2-5|TRBD2|.
CASSIGTSGQETQYF
TGTGCCAGTAGTATTGGGACTAGCGGTCAAGAGACCCAGTACTTC
>14|TRBV9|TRBJ2-7|.|.
CASSVLADTYEQYF
TGTGCCAGCAGCGTACTAGCAGACACCTACGAGCAGTACTTC
>15|TRBV7-2|TRBJ2-1|.|once
CASSLVGVGSNEQFF
TGTGCCAGCAGCTTAGTTGGGGTCGGGAGCAATGAGCAGTTCTTC
>18|TRBV24-1|TRBJ2-3|TRBD2|once
CATSDSGLAGISTDTQYF
TGTGCCACCAGTGATTCGGGACTAGCGGGGATAAGCACAGATACGCAGTATTTT
>12|TRBV6-5|TRBJ2-1|TRBD2|.
CACRGGDNEQFF
TGTGCCTGCCGGGGGGGTGACAATGAGCAGTTCTTC
>18|TRBV18|TRBJ2-5|TRBD1|.
CASSLSGTGGLYQETQYF
TGTGCCAGCTCACTTTCCGGGACAGGGGGATTGTACCAAGAGACCCAGTACTTC
>14|TRBV27|TRBJ1-4|.|.
CASSLRGEGEKLFF
TGTGCCAGCAGTTTACGAGGGGAGGGTGAAAAACTGTTTTTT
>12|TRBV29-1|TRBJ2-3|.|.
CSSNGGTDTQYF
TGCAGCTCCAACGGGGGCACAGATACGCAGTATTTT
>14|TRBV5-4|TRBJ2-7|TRBD2|few
CASSPIAGADEQYF
TGTGCCAGCAGCCCCATAGCGGGGGCGGACGAGCAGTACTTC